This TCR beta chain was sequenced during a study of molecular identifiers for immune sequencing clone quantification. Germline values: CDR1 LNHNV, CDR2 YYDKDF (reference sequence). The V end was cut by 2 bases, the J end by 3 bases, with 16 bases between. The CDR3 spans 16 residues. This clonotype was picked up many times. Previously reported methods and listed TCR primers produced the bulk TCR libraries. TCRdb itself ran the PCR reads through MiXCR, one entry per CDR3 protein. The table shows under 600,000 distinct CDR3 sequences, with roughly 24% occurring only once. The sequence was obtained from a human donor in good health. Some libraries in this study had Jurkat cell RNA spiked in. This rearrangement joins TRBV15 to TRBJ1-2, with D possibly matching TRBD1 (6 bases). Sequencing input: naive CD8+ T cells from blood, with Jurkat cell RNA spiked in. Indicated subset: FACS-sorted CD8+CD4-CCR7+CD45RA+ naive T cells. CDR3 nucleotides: TGTGCCACCAGCAGATCTCCACCCAGGGGAGACTATGGCTACACCTTC. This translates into CATSRSPPRGDYGYTF.